One and the same sample provided the 28 T cell receptor beta chains below, sequenced in a study of beta chain features in type 1 diabetes. Sequencing targeted expressed TCRB transcripts, as all isolated RNA had been reverse transcribed. The repertoire was sequenced with immunoSEQ multiplex PCR; TCRdb's copy has only in-frame clones and lacks some. The sample consists of 150,000 to 160,000 clones, approximately 10% of them appearing once. The material sequenced was central memory CD4+ T cells from blood. These receptors came from a man aged 18 to 29 in good health.

The chain couples TRBV25-1 to TRBJ1-2, with 8 bases aligning to TRBD1. After removal of 2 bases from V and 4 bases from J, the junction contained 3 bases not matched to a gene. The CDR3 loop spans 14 amino acids. Germline V gene data show CDR1 as MGHDK and CDR2 as SYGVNS. The CDR3 here is CASSEHDRGYGYTF. CDR3 bases: TGTGCCAGCAGTGAACACGACAGGGGCTATGGCTACACCTTC.

The chain carries TRBV7-9 and TRBJ2-1; 8 nucleotides match TRBD2. Germline values: CDR1 SEHNR, CDR2 FQNEAQ (reference sequence). The V and J ends lost 2 bases and 4 bases, in that order; junction bases with no gene match: 4. The CDR3 has 15 residues. The CDR3 DNA reads as TGTGCCAGCAGCTTACTAGCTAGCGGGTACAATGAGCAGTTCTTC. Translation: CASSLLASGYNEQFF.

This clone came up a few times. V usage is TRBV18 and J usage is TRBJ2-7, with 7 bases fitting TRBD2. V trimming: 2 bases; J trimming: 3 bases; junction bases outside the gene matches: 7. Germline V gives CDR1 KGHSH, CDR2 LQKENI. The length of the CDR3 is 15 residues. CDR3 DNA: TGTGCCAGCTCACCATCGGCTAGCGGATTCTACGAGCAGTACTTC. This encodes CASSPSASGFYEQYF. The variable domain in full, completed from reference TRBV18 and TRBJ2-7, reads NAGVMQNPRHLVRRRGQEARLRCSPMKGHSHVYWYRQLPEEGLKFMVYLQKENIIDESGMPKERFSAEFPKEGPSILRIQQVVRGDSAAYFCASSPSASGFYEQYFGPGTRLTVT.

The chain combines TRBV6-1 with TRBJ1-1, with TRBD1 matching over 7 bases. Germline loops: CDR1 MNHNS, CDR2 SASEGT. The CDR3 extends over 14 amino acids. V was pared by 8 bases and J by 3 bases, with 9 bases of the junction left unmatched. The CDR3: CASRLGGIDTEAFF. CDR3 coding DNA: TGTGCCAGCCGACTAGGGGGCATCGACACTGAAGCTTTCTTT.

V usage is TRBV4-2 and J usage is TRBJ2-6, with D hard to call. The CDR3 contains 17 residues. Trimming stripped 1 base from V and 2 bases from J, with 12 bases between. Germline V lookup: CDR1 LGHNA, CDR2 YNFKEQ. The CDR3: CASSQVTVTPGANVLTF. The CDR3 region has the DNA TGTGCCAGCAGCCAAGTGACGGTTACCCCTGGGGCCAACGTCCTGACTTTC.

This clone was found a few times. A far larger clone is one base from this, pointing to a likely read error. This chain uses TRBV7-8 with TRBJ2-1, with 7 bases that match TRBD2. Germline V gives CDR1 SGHVS, CDR2 FQNEAQ. The junction had 9 bases not matched to a gene; V was cut back by 8 bases and J by 11 bases. CDR3 length: 12 residues. The CDR3 is CASWRSTSKQFF. CDR3 nucleotide sequence: TGTGCCAGCTGGCGATCGACTAGCAAGCAGTTCTTC.

This clone was counted a few times. This rearrangement joins TRBV30 to TRBJ1-3; D might be TRBD1 (6 bases). Germline lookup yields CDR1 GTSNPN and CDR2 SVGIG (reference sequence). The CDR3 is 11 residues long. The ends were cut back, 3 bases at V and 8 bases at J, with 8 bases in the middle. CDR3 amino acids: CAWRQGDTIYF. The CDR3 region has the DNA TGTGCCTGGAGACAGGGCGACACCATATATTTT.

The rearrangement links TRBV14 to TRBJ2-7; TRBD2 is a possible D gene (6 bases). V lost 0 bases to trimming and J lost 10 bases, with 10 bases between them. This CDR3 region has 12 residues. The V gene's germline CDR1 is SGHDN and CDR2 FVKESK. This CDR3 is CASSQDWGGQYF. The CDR3 DNA is TGTGCCAGCAGCCAAGATTGGGGAGGCCAGTACTTC.

This clone was picked up a small number of times. The V and J genes are TRBV7-2 and TRBJ2-3; 9 bases are shared with TRBD1. CDR3 length: 15 residues. The ends lost 5 bases at V and 6 bases at J; junction bases unmatched: 9. The germline gives CDR1 SGHTA, CDR2 FQGNSA. The CDR3 loop is CASSASRDRDDTQYF. The CDR3 DNA is TGTGCCAGCAGCGCGTCCCGGGACAGGGACGATACGCAGTATTTT.

This clone was counted only a few times. V is TRBV7-2 and J is TRBJ2-2; 8 bases map to TRBD2. CDR3 size: 16 residues. After removal of 7 bases from V and 3 bases from J, the junction contained 10 bases not matched to a gene. Germline V gene sequence: CDR1 SGHTA, CDR2 FQGNSA. DNA of the CDR3: TGTGCCAGCACCCGAGGGACTAGTTTCGACACCGGGGAGCTGTTTTTT. The encoded protein is CASTRGTSFDTGELFF.

The genes are TRBV6-5 and TRBJ2-5, with D perhaps matching TRBD2 (7 bases). The CDR3 is 15 amino acids. Per the germline V gene, CDR1 is MNHEY and CDR2 is SVGAGI. The V end lost 4 bases, the J end lost 2 bases, and 14 bases lay between the germline ends. The CDR3 reads CASSLRGAEQETQYF. In DNA, the CDR3 is TGTGCCAGCAGTTTACGGGGGGCCGAACAAGAGACCCAGTACTTC.

As to this clone: An end of the junction does not agree with germline; a read error may underlie this. The chain carries TRBV7-7 and TRBJ2-1; a possible D gene is TRBD1 (7 bases). The length of the CDR3 is 14 residues. Germline V gives CDR1 SSHAT, CDR2 FNYEAQ (reference sequence). The CDR3 protein is CASSLDPGGGEQFF. DNA for the CDR3: TGTGCTAGCAGCTTAGATCCAGGGGGAGGTGAGCAGTTCTTC.

This clone turned up a few times. This chain joins TRBV29-1 and TRBJ1-1; tentative D call: TRBD1 (6 bases). The CDR3 is 11 residues long. Trimming cost V 7 bases and J 9 bases, with 15 bases left between them. CDR1 is SQVTM and CDR2 is ANQGSEA in the germline V gene. The CDR3 coding sequence is TGCAGCGCGAAGCCAGGGGATAAAGCTTTCTTT. This encodes CSAKPGDKAFF.

The V and J genes are TRBV18 and TRBJ1-3, with a weak D call TRBD1 (5 bases). CDR3 size: 12 residues. CDR1 is KGHSH, CDR2 LQKENI, per germline. V was clipped by 2 bases and J by 8 bases, with 7 bases between them. CDR3 bases: TGTGCCAGCTCACCAATGGGGGACACCATATATTTT. This translates into CASSPMGDTIYF.

This clone was detected a few times. The chain employs TRBV29-1 and TRBJ1-1; TRBD1 agrees at 7 bases. V was pared by 4 bases and J by 0 bases, with 2 bases of the junction left unmatched. Germline loops: CDR1 SQVTM, CDR2 ANQGSEA. The CDR3 is 13 amino acids. The DNA of the CDR3 is TGCAGCGTTGGGGACAGAATGAACACTGAAGCTTTCTTT. This encodes CSVGDRMNTEAFF.

The rearrangement joins TRBV28 to TRBJ2-7, with D possibly matching TRBD2 (6 bases). Between the trimmed V and J ends, which lost 6 bases and 4 bases, there was a span of 19 bases. The CDR3 has 15 residues. Germline values: CDR1 MDHEN, CDR2 SYDVKM. The DNA for the CDR3 is TGTGCCAGCAGATCAACTAGCTCTGGATCATACGAGCAGTACTTC. Translated, it gives CASRSTSSGSYEQYF.

The chain couples TRBV7-2 to TRBJ2-2, with D maybe TRBD1 (5 bases). Trimming took 2 bases from V and 7 from J, leaving 14 bases between them. The germline gives CDR1 SGHTA, CDR2 FQGNSA. The CDR3 contains 15 residues. The CDR3 loop is CASSLMGQGNGELFF. In DNA, the CDR3 is TGTGCCAGCAGCTTAATGGGGCAGGGAAACGGGGAGCTGTTTTTT. The variable domain in full, with the rest retrieved from reference TRBV7-2 and TRBJ2-2, is GAGVSQSPSNKVTEKGKDVELRCDPISGHTALYWYRQSLGQGLEFLIYFQGNSAPDKSGLPSDRFSAERTGGSVSTLTIQRTQQEDSAVYLCASSLMGQGNGELFFGEGSRLTVL.

This rearrangement joins TRBV5-4 to TRBJ2-5, with D perhaps matching TRBD2 (5 bases). CDR3 size: 13 residues. The ends were cut back, 5 bases at V and 2 bases at J, with 10 bases in the middle. Germline values: CDR1 SGHNT, CDR2 YYREEE (reference sequence). The CDR3 sequence: CASRPWTQETQYF. The CDR3 DNA is TGTGCCAGCAGGCCCTGGACTCAAGAGACCCAGTACTTC.

The chain carries TRBV7-2 and TRBJ2-3; 13 nucleotides match TRBD2. Germline V gene lookup returns CDR1 SGHTA and CDR2 FQGNSA. After removal of 1 base from V and 4 bases from J, the junction contained 2 bases not matched to a gene. The CDR3 loop spans 16 amino acids. Written as DNA, the CDR3 is TGTGCCAGCAGCTTAGGACTAGCGGGGGGCGCAGATACGCAGTATTTT. As protein: CASSLGLAGGADTQYF.

This chain uses TRBV5-1 with TRBJ2-5; D possibly matches TRBD1 or TRBD2 (6 bases each). This CDR3 has 17 residues. CDR1 and CDR2 from the germline V gene are SGHRS and YFSETQ. V was cut by 5 bases and J by 3 bases, with 23 bases left in between. The CDR3 DNA reads as TGCGCCAGCAGTACCGGTTGGGGGGCGCCTGGAGAAGAGACCCAGTACTTC. Amino acid sequence: CASSTGWGAPGEETQYF. Combining the CDR3 with reference TRBV5-1 and TRBJ2-5 gives the whole variable domain KAGVTQTPRYLIKTRGQQVTLSCSPISGHRSVSWYQQTPGQGLQFLFEYFSETQRNKGNFPGRFSGRQFSNSRSEMNVSTLELGDSALYLCASSTGWGAPGEETQYFGPGTRLLVL.

This clone occurred a few times. The gene calls are TRBV9 and TRBJ2-7, with D unclear. The CDR3 length is 15 residues. Germline V lookup: CDR1 SGDLS, CDR2 YYNGEE. Trimming pared 0 bases from V and 6 bases from J, leaving 16 bases between. CDR3 region: CASSVAPIPLSEQYF. CDR3 DNA: TGTGCCAGCAGCGTAGCTCCTATCCCGCTGTCCGAGCAGTACTTC.

This clone has a handful of counts. J is TRBJ2-5 and V is TRBV5-1; D tentatively fits TRBD1 or TRBD2 (5 bases each). Per the germline V gene, CDR1 is SGHRS and CDR2 is YFSETQ. The CDR3 has 14 amino acids. With 4 bases removed from V and 1 base from J, the gap between germline ends came to 11 bases. CDR3 coding DNA: TGCGCCAGCAGCACGGGACGGCTCCAAGAGACCCAGTACTTC. Translation gives CASSTGRLQETQYF.

CDR3 in amino acids: CASSHYSGPRAGELFF. CDR3 bases: TGCGCCAGCAGCCATTATAGCGGCCCCCGGGCCGGGGAGCTGTTTTTT. J is TRBJ2-2 and V is TRBV4-1, with D perhaps TRBD2 (6 bases). Trimming took 3 bases from V and 6 from J, leaving 17 bases between them. The germline CDR1 and CDR2 sequences are MGHRA and YSYEKL. The CDR3 consists of 16 residues.

This clone was picked up a small number of times. This chain connects TRBV18 to TRBJ2-1; a weak D match, TRBD2 (5 bases). The CDR3 totals 15 residues. Germline values: CDR1 KGHSH, CDR2 LQKENI. Trimming pared 3 bases from V and 0 bases from J, leaving 9 bases between. The CDR3 is CASSPPGSSYNEQFF. CDR3 coding DNA: TGTGCCAGCTCACCCCCGGGGAGCTCCTACAATGAGCAGTTCTTC.

This clone was observed a few times. The chain couples TRBV5-1 to TRBJ2-5; unclear D gene. V dropped 0 bases and J dropped 4 bases, with 7 bases sitting between them. Germline-derived CDR1 and CDR2 are SGHRS and YFSETQ. CDR3 length equals 13 residues. The CDR3 is CASSLAFGETQYF. The CDR3 DNA follows: TGCGCCAGCAGCTTGGCGTTCGGAGAGACCCAGTACTTC.

V usage is TRBV7-9 and J usage is TRBJ2-7; D remains ambiguous. CDR3 length: 14 amino acids. Trimming removed 5 bases from V and 1 base from J, with 12 bases in between. The germline gives CDR1 SEHNR, CDR2 FQNEAQ (reference sequence). In DNA, the CDR3 is TGTGCCAGCAGCCCTCGGACGCCGTCCTACGAGCAGTACTTC. Its translation: CASSPRTPSYEQYF.

The chain combines TRBV29-1 with TRBJ1-1, with D unresolved. The germline V and J ends were trimmed by 7 bases and 6 bases, with 15 bases remaining between them. The CDR3 length is 12 residues. Germline values: CDR1 SQVTM, CDR2 ANQGSEA. In nucleotides, the CDR3 is TGCAGCGGCATGGACCGAGGCGCTGAAGCTTTCTTT. Protein sequence: CSGMDRGAEAFF.

This rearrangement joins TRBV14 to TRBJ2-3; no definite D call. The V gene lost 1 base and the J gene lost 2 bases, with 4 bases spanning the gap. This CDR3 region has 13 residues. Per germline, CDR1 SGHDN and CDR2 FVKESK. The CDR3 region has the DNA TGTGCCAGCAGCCAAGGGCTCACAGATACGCAGTATTTT. Its translation: CASSQGLTDTQYF.